This T cell receptor (beta chain) is from a study of CD8 T cells in Susac syndrome. Reverse transcription used 0.5 to 1 ug RNA and random hexamers. TCRdb ran MiXCR on the immunoSEQ multiplex PCR reads and lists one entry per CDR3 protein. The sample includes fewer than 350,000 distinct CDR3 sequences, 85% of them seen just once. Per germline, CDR1 SGDLS and CDR2 YYNGEE. The CDR3 has 16 residues. V gave up 1 base and J gave up 2 bases; unmatched junction bases: 6. The chain recombines TRBV9 with TRBJ2-1, with TRBD2 matching 7 bases. The specimen sequenced was CD8+ T cells from PBMCs. The sequence came from a human donor with multiple sclerosis. This CDR3 is CASSVTLATAYNEQFF. CDR3 coding DNA: TGTGCCAGCAGCGTAACACTAGCGACCGCCTACAATGAGCAGTTCTTC.